This is a list of T cell receptor beta chains from one sample in a study of cytomegalovirus exposure and HLA in healthy donors. The table came from immunoSEQ multiplex PCR; TCRdb's copy has only in-frame clones and leaves some out. Among some 200,000 clones listed, about four fifths were seen once. Sequences were obtained from PBMCs. The origin of the receptors is a girl aged 10 to 17 in good health and CMV-seropositive. The CDR3 runs from the conserved cysteine through the conserved F or W. A D gene is named only where the DNA matches it firmly. Clone size appears in some rows only: once, few, many, or a class for an expanded clone.

cdr3_nt cdr3_aa j_call v_call clone_size d_call
TGCGCCAGCAGCTTGGCCGAGGGTTCAGGGGACGAGCAGTACTTC CASSLAEGSGDEQYF TRBJ2-7 TRBV5-1 NA NA
TGCGCCAGCAGCCATCTCAAGCGGGGGTACAATGAGCAGTTCTTC CASSHLKRGYNEQFF TRBJ2-1 TRBV4-3 NA TRBD2
TGTGCCAGCTTGCCAGATGGAAACACCATATATTTT CASLPDGNTIYF TRBJ1-3 TRBV7-9 NA NA
TGTGCCAGCAGCTTGGGCAGGGCGAACACCGGGGAGCTGTTTTTT CASSLGRANTGELFF TRBJ2-2 TRBV5-4 NA NA
TGTGCCAGCACCTTGGGAGACTCTGGGGCCAACGTCCTGACTTTC CASTLGDSGANVLTF TRBJ2-6 TRBV6-5 NA NA
TGTGCCAGCAGCCCTGGACAGGGCTTCTATGGCTACACCTTC CASSPGQGFYGYTF TRBJ1-2 TRBV5-8 few TRBD1
TGCAGCGTTCACAGGAACACCGGGGAGCTGTTTTTT CSVHRNTGELFF TRBJ2-2 TRBV29-1 NA NA
TGTGCCAGCAGGGCAGGGTACAATCAGCCCCAGCATTTT CASRAGYNQPQHF TRBJ1-5 TRBV2 NA NA
TGCGCCAGCAGACCCTGGACTAGCGGGGGGCAAGAGACCCAGTACTTC CASRPWTSGGQETQYF TRBJ2-5 TRBV5-1 NA TRBD2
TGCGCCAGCAACCCGGGACTCTCTAGCACAGATACGCAGTATTTT CASNPGLSSTDTQYF TRBJ2-3 TRBV5-1 NA NA
TGTGCCAGCAGCAAAGGACAGACCTTTATGGATGAGCAGTTCTTC CASSKGQTFMDEQFF TRBJ2-1 TRBV9 NA NA
TGCGCCAGCAGTGGTGGGGGCTTCGGTGGTAACACTGAAGCTTTCTTT CASSGGGFGGNTEAFF TRBJ1-1 TRBV10-1 NA NA
TGCAGCGTTCGGAGTGGCTCTGGAAACACCATATATTTT CSVRSGSGNTIYF TRBJ1-3 TRBV29-1 NA NA
TGTGCCAGCAGCTTCAACCGGGTTGCCTACGAGCAGTACTTC CASSFNRVAYEQYF TRBJ2-7 TRBV11-2 NA NA
TGTGCCAGCAGCTTGGGCGGGGGCCGATACGAGCAGTACTTC CASSLGGGRYEQYF TRBJ2-7 TRBV5-8 NA NA
TGTGCCAGCAGCTTAGCAGGGGGAGGAAACACCATATATTTT CASSLAGGGNTIYF TRBJ1-3 TRBV11-2 few TRBD1
TGTGCCAGCACCGACTCGGACAGGGGTTGGACTGAAGCTTTCTTT CASTDSDRGWTEAFF TRBJ1-1 TRBV7-9 once TRBD1
TGTGCCAGCAGCTGGGGGCCCCCCGAGGGGGGAAACACCATATATTTT CASSWGPPEGGNTIYF TRBJ1-3 TRBV5-6 NA NA
TGTGCCAGCAGTCTCCACCGGGACAGTTCCTACGAGCAGTACTTC CASSLHRDSSYEQYF TRBJ2-7 TRBV6-1 NA TRBD1
TGTGCCAGCAGCGGCACAGGGGCCTACTATGGCTACACCTTC CASSGTGAYYGYTF TRBJ1-2 TRBV9 few TRBD1
TGTGCCATCCACGACAGGGATAATTCACCCCTCCACTTT CAIHDRDNSPLHF TRBJ1-6 TRBV10-3 NA TRBD1
TGTGCCAGCAGGGGTTCGTACGAGGGTACAGATGGCTACACCTTC CASRGSYEGTDGYTF TRBJ1-2 TRBV2 NA NA
TGTGCCAGCAGCTTAAACAGACTGAACACTGAAGCTTTCTTT CASSLNRLNTEAFF TRBJ1-1 TRBV7-2 NA NA
TGTGCCAGCATGGGATGGGAGGGAGAGGGTTCACCCCTCCACTTT CASMGWEGEGSPLHF TRBJ1-6 TRBV25-1 NA NA
TGTGCCAGCAGTTCCTCAGGGGGCGATTCACCCCTCCACTTT CASSSSGGDSPLHF TRBJ1-6 TRBV6-5 NA TRBD1
TGTGCCAGCAGTTCCTCGGGACTACCCCTCGATACGCAGTATTTT CASSSSGLPLDTQYF TRBJ2-3 TRBV2 NA TRBD2
TGTGCCAGCAGCCAGCTAGCGGCTGCCCAGCAGTTCTTC CASSQLAAAQQFF TRBJ2-1 TRBV4-2 NA TRBD2
TGTGCCAGCAGCTTGACAGGGGGCAGTTCTAATGAAAAACTGTTTTTT CASSLTGGSSNEKLFF TRBJ1-4 TRBV5-4 NA TRBD1